These T cell receptor beta chains were read from a single sample in a study of blood T cell repertoires in COVID-19. Produced via immunoSEQ multiplex PCR; TCRdb's table is partial and in-frame only. The repertoire includes approximately 230,000 clones, 75% to 95% of them detected once, and approximately 2% sits in the top ten. Sequenced material: PBMCs or T cells enriched from blood (not recorded which). All receptors come from a woman aged 18-29 years who had recovered from COVID-19. Each CDR3 is given with its conserved first and last residue. A D gene is named only where the DNA matches it firmly. Size tells how often a clone was seen (once, few, many) or the class of an expanded clone, and some rows leave it out.

V gene	J gene	CDR3 length	D gene	clone size	CDR3 protein	CDR3 DNA
TRBV7-9	TRBJ1-2	13	TRBD1	-	CASSLQGADGYTF	TGTGCCAGCAGCCTACAGGGGGCGGATGGCTACACCTTC
TRBV7-9	TRBJ1-4	14	-	-	CASSYPGLNEKLFF	TGTGCCAGCAGCTACCCAGGCCTCAATGAAAAACTGTTTTTT
TRBV18	TRBJ2-7	11	-	-	CASSPEREQYF	TGTGCCAGCTCACCTGAGAGGGAGCAGTACTTC
TRBV10-2	TRBJ1-1	11	-	-	CASTGNTEAFF	TGCGCCAGCACCGGGAACACTGAAGCTTTCTTT
TRBV9	TRBJ2-1	15	TRBD2	-	CASSVSGVSYNEQFF	TGTGCCAGCAGCGTAAGCGGGGTCTCCTACAATGAGCAGTTCTTC
TRBV28	TRBJ1-2	17	-	-	CASSTRDAGLRGFPGGF	TGTGCCAGCAGCACAAGGGACGCTGGACTACGAGGATTTCCGGGGGGATTC
TRBV7-2	TRBJ1-2	15	-	-	CASSLDYREILGYTF	TGTGCCAGCAGCTTAGATTACCGGGAAATTCTTGGCTACACCTTC
TRBV28	TRBJ2-3	15	TRBD1	-	CASSPGTGGIDTQYF	TGTGCCAGCAGTCCCGGGACAGGGGGGATAGATACGCAGTATTTT
TRBV20-1	TRBJ1-2	12	-	-	CSASKGRDGYTF	TGCAGTGCTAGTAAGGGGAGGGATGGCTACACCTTC
TRBV28	TRBJ1-5	16	-	-	CASSPAGGQLNQPQHF	TGTGCCAGCAGTCCCGCGGGTGGGCAGCTCAATCAGCCCCAGCATTTT
TRBV7-2	TRBJ2-3	16	TRBD2	-	CASSLVIRGGRDTQYF	TGTGCCAGCAGCTTAGTAATCCGGGGGGGCAGAGATACGCAGTATTTT
TRBV5-5	TRBJ1-1	14	TRBD1	-	CASSDYRGLTEAFF	TGTGCCAGCAGCGACTACAGGGGGCTCACTGAAGCTTTCTTT
TRBV2	TRBJ1-1	14	-	-	CASSKLAGDTEAFF	TGTGCCAGCAGTAAACTGGCCGGGGACACTGAAGCTTTCTTT
TRBV5-1	TRBJ1-1	14	-	-	CASSGKTGGTEAFF	TGCGCCAGCAGCGGAAAGACAGGCGGCACTGAAGCTTTCTTT
TRBV5-4	TRBJ1-2	16	TRBD1	-	CASSSPGQGKGGGYTF	TGTGCCAGCAGCTCACCGGGACAGGGAAAAGGAGGGGGCTACACCTTC
TRBV5-4	TRBJ1-6	14	-	-	CASSHRSHNSPLHF	TGTGCCAGCAGCCACAGGTCCCATAATTCACCCCTCCACTTT
TRBV7-2	TRBJ2-7	19	-	-	CASSLTRRGKGAESYEQYF	TGTGCCAGCAGCTTAACGAGGCGGGGAAAGGGAGCAGAGTCCTACGAGCAGTACTTC
TRBV14	TRBJ2-3	12	-	-	CASSQAGITQYF	TGTGCCAGCAGCCAAGCAGGGATTACGCAGTATTTT
TRBV11-3	TRBJ1-2	16	-	many	CASSLEGRRGDYGYTF	TGTGCCAGCAGCTTAGAGGGCAGAAGGGGCGACTATGGCTACACCTTC
TRBV5-1	TRBJ1-2	12	-	few	CASSSTSYGYTF	TGCGCCAGCAGCTCTACCTCGTATGGCTACACCTTC
TRBV4-1	TRBJ1-3	16	TRBD1	-	CASSQDGRGYGNTIYF	TGCGCCAGCAGCCAAGATGGCAGGGGGTATGGAAACACCATATATTTT
TRBV5-1	TRBJ1-1	13	-	-	CASSPLRDTEAFF	TGCGCCAGCAGCCCGCTGAGGGACACTGAAGCTTTCTTT
TRBV5-6	TRBJ1-2	16	-	-	CASSPSDTSSNYGYTF	TGTGCCAGCAGCCCAAGTGACACCTCTTCTAACTATGGCTACACCTTC
TRBV7-9	TRBJ2-3	14	TRBD1	-	CASSSDRGTDTQYF	TGTGCCAGCAGCTCGGACAGGGGCACAGATACGCAGTATTTT
TRBV5-1	TRBJ1-1	14	-	-	CASSPYLAGTEAFF	TGCGCCAGCAGCCCCTATCTTGCGGGCACTGAAGCTTTCTTT
TRBV5-1	TRBJ2-7	13	TRBD2	-	CASSDKDGRALNF	TGCGCCAGCAGCGATAAGGACGGGAGGGCCCTTAACTTC
TRBV12-5	TRBJ2-3	14	-	-	CASVLSRGSDTQYF	TGTGCTAGTGTTCTTTCTAGGGGATCAGATACGCAGTATTTT
TRBV4-3	TRBJ1-2	14	-	-	CASSQERSGEGSSF	TGCGCCAGCAGCCAAGAAAGGTCCGGGGAAGGGAGCTCCTTC
TRBV7-8	TRBJ2-3	14	TRBD1	-	CASSHRGLKDTQYF	TGTGCCAGCAGCCACAGGGGGCTGAAAGATACGCAGTATTTT
TRBV2	TRBJ2-1	17	TRBD2	-	CASSRRGGTSGFNEQFF	TGTGCCAGCAGTAGACGTGGGGGGACTAGCGGGTTCAATGAGCAGTTCTTC
TRBV5-4	TRBJ2-2	18	TRBD2	-	CASNPGLAGAAGTGELFF	TGTGCCAGCAACCCGGGACTAGCGGGGGCCGCGGGGACCGGGGAGCTGTTTTTT
TRBV4-1	TRBJ2-2	16	TRBD2	once	CASSQDGGKNTGELFF	TGCGCCAGCAGCCAAGACGGGGGGAAGAACACCGGGGAGCTGTTTTTT
TRBV6-1	TRBJ1-2	15	-	-	CASSDRVTQEYGYTF	TGTGCCAGCAGTGACAGGGTAACCCAAGAATATGGCTACACCTTC
TRBV12-5	TRBJ1-1	13	TRBD1	-	CASGLWQGVSAFF	TGTGCTAGTGGTTTGTGGCAGGGGGTTTCAGCTTTCTTT
TRBV4-3	TRBJ2-3	14	-	-	CASSQRGGADTQYF	TGCGCCAGCAGCCAAAGAGGGGGGGCAGATACGCAGTATTTT
TRBV5-8	TRBJ1-2	15	-	-	CASSSDQWVRDGYTF	TGTGCCAGCAGCTCGGACCAGTGGGTGAGGGATGGCTACACCTTC
TRBV2	TRBJ2-1	17	-	once	CASSEAGVSYTYNEQFF	TGTGCCAGCAGTGAAGCGGGAGTTTCCTACACCTACAATGAGCAGTTCTTC
TRBV11-2	TRBJ2-2	16	TRBD2	-	CASSLVGTINTGELFF	TGTGCCAGCAGCTTAGTTGGGACTATAAACACCGGGGAGCTGTTTTTT
TRBV9	TRBJ2-1	15	-	-	CASSVDPSSYNEQFF	TGTGCCAGCAGCGTAGACCCTAGCTCCTACAATGAGCAGTTCTTC
TRBV5-6	TRBJ2-7	12	-	-	CASSLVTYEQYF	TGTGCCAGCAGCTTGGTTACCTACGAGCAGTACTTC
TRBV18	TRBJ2-4	14	-	-	CASSLGQSKNIQYF	TGTGCCAGCTCTCTCGGACAGTCCAAAAACATTCAGTACTTC
TRBV4-3	TRBJ1-1	15	-	-	CASSQGGGLRTEAFF	TGCGCCAGCAGCCAAGGGGGGGGCCTGCGTACTGAAGCTTTCTTT
TRBV5-1	TRBJ2-3	14	-	-	CASSPERGTDTQYF	TGCGCCAGCAGCCCGGAGCGGGGCACAGATACGCAGTATTTT